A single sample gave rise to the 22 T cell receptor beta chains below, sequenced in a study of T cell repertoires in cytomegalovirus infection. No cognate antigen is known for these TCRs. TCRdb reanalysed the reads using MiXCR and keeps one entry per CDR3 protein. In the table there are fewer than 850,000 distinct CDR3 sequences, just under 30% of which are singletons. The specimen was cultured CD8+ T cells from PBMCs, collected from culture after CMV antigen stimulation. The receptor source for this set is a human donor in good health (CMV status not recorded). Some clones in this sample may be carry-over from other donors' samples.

CDR3 DNA: TGTGCCAGCAGCTTAGTCGGTATGGAGCGGCTCGGGAGCGGGGAGCTGTTTTTT. Translated: CASSLVGMERLGSGELFF. The V and J genes are TRBV7-8 and TRBJ2-2; a weak D match, TRBD2 (6 bases). V lost 1 base and J lost 7, with 22 bases in between. From germline, CDR1 is SGHVS and CDR2 FQNEAQ. The CDR3 has 18 residues.

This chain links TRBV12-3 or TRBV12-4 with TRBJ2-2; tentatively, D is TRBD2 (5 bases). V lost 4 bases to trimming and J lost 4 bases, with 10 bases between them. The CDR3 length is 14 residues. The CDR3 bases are TGTGCCAGCAGTTCGGGCCGGGGCACCGGGGAGCTGTTTTTT. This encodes CASSSGRGTGELFF.

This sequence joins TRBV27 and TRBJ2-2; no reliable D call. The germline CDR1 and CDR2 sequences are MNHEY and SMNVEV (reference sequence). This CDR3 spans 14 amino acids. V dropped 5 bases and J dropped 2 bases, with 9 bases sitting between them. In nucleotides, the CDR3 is TGTGCCAGCAGTATTTTCGGCAACACCGGGGAGCTGTTTTTT. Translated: CASSIFGNTGELFF.

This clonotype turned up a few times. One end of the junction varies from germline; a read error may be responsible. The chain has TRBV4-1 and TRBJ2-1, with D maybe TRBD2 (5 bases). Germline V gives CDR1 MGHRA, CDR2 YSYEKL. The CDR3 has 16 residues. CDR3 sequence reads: CASSQPTTGPTNEQFF. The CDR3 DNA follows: TGTGCCAGCAGCCAACCGACTACTGGTCCCACCAATGAGCAGTTCTTC.

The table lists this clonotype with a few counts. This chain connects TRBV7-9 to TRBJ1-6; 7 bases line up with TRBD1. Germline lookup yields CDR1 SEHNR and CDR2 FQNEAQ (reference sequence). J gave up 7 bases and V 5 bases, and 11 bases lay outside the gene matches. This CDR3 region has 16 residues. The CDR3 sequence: CASSPGTDPLNSPLHF. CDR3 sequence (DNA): TGTGCCAGCAGCCCCGGGACAGATCCTCTCAATTCACCCCTCCACTTT.

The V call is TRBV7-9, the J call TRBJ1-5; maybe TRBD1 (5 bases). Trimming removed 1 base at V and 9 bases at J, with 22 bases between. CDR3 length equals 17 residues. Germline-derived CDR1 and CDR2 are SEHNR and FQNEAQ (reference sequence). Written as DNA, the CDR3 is TGTGCCAGCAGCTTAGGGGGCCTAGGGCCCGGGGGGAGGCCCCAGCATTTT. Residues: CASSLGGLGPGGRPQHF.

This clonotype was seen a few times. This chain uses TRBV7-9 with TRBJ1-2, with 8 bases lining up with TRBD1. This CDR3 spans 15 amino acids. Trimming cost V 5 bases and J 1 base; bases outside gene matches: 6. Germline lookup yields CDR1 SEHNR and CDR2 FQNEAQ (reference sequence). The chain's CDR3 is CASSQSGGNNYGYTF. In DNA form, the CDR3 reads TGTGCCAGCAGCCAGTCAGGGGGCAATAACTATGGCTACACCTTC.

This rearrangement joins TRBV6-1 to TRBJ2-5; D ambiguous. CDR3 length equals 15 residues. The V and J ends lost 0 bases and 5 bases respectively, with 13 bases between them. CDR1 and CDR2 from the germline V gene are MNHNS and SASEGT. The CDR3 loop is CASSEAAWGLETQYF. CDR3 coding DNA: TGTGCCAGCAGTGAAGCGGCGTGGGGTTTGGAGACCCAGTACTTC.

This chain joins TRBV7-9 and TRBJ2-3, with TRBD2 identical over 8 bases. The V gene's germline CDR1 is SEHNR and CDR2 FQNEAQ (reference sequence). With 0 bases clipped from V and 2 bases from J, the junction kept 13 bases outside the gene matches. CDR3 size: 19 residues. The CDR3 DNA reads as TGTGCCAGCAGCTTAGCGATGGGGGCTGCGGGGGGCCCCACAGATACGCAGTATTTT. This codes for CASSLAMGAAGGPTDTQYF.

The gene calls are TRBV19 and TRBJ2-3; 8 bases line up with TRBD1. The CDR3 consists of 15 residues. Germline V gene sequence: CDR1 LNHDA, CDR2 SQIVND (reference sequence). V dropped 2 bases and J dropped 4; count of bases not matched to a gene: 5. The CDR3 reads CASSIWQGAADTQYF. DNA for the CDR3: TGTGCCAGTAGTATATGGCAGGGGGCTGCAGATACGCAGTATTTT. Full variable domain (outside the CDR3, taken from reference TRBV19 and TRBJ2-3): DGGITQSPKYLFRKEGQNVTLSCEQNLNHDAMYWYRQDPGQGLRLIYYSQIVNDFQKGDIAEGYSVSREKKESFPLTVTSAQKNPTAFYLCASSIWQGAADTQYFGPGTRLTVL.

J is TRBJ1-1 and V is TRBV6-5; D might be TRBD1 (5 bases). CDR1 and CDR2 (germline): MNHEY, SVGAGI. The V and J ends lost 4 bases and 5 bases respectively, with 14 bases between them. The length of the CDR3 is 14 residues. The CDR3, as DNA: TGTGCCAGCAGTTTAATATCGGGGGGTACTGAAGCTTTCTTT. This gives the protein CASSLISGGTEAFF.

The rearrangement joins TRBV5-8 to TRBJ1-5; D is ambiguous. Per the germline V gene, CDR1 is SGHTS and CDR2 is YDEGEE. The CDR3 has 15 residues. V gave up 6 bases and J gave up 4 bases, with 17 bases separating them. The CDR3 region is CASTNPRTLNQPQHF. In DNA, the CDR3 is TGTGCCAGCACCAACCCGCGAACCCTTAATCAGCCCCAGCATTTT.

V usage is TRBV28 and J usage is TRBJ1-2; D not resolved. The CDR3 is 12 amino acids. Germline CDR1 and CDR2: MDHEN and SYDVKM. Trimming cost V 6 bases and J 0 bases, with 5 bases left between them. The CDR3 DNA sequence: TGTGCCAGCAGGCCCCCTAACTATGGCTACACCTTC. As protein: CASRPPNYGYTF.

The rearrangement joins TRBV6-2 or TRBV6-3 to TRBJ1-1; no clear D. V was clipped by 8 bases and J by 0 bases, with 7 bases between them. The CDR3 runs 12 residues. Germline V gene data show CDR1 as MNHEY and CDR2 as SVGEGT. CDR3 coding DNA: TGTGCCAGCGACACCATGAACACTGAAGCTTTCTTT. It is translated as CASDTMNTEAFF.

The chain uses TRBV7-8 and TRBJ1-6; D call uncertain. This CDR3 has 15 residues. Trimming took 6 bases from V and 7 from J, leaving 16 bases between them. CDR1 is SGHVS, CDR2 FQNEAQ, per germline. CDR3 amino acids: CASRFFPAHNSPLHF. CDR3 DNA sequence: TGTGCCAGCAGATTCTTCCCAGCTCACAATTCACCCCTCCACTTT.

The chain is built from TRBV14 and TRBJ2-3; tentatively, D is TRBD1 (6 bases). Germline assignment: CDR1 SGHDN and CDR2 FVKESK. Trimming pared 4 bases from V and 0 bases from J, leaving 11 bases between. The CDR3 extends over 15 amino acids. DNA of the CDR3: TGTGCCAGCAGCCGAAGGACAGAGAGCACAGATACGCAGTATTTT. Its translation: CASSRRTESTDTQYF.

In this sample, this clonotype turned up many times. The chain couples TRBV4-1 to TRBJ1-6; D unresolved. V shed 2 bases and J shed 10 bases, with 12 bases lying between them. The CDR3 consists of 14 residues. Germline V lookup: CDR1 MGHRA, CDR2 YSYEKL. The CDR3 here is CASSQLQKQSPLHF. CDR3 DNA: TGCGCCAGCAGCCAACTACAGAAGCAATCACCCCTCCACTTT.

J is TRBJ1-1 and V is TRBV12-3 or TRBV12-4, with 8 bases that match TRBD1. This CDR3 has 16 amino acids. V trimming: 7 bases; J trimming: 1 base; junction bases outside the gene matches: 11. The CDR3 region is CASTHSVQGENTEAFF. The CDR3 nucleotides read TGTGCCAGCACCCACTCGGTACAGGGGGAGAACACTGAAGCTTTCTTT.

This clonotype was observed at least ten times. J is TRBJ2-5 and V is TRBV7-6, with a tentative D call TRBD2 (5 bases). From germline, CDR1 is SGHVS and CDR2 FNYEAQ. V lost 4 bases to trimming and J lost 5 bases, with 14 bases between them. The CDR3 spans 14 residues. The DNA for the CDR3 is TGTGCCAGCAGCTCGGACTGGGTCGGGGAGACCCAGTACTTC. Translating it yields CASSSDWVGETQYF.

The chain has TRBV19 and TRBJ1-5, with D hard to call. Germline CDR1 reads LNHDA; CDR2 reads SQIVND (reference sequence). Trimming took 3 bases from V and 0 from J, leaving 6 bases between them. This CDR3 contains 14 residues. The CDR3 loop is CASSIYASNQPQHF. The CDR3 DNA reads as TGTGCCAGTAGTATTTATGCTAGCAATCAGCCCCAGCATTTT.

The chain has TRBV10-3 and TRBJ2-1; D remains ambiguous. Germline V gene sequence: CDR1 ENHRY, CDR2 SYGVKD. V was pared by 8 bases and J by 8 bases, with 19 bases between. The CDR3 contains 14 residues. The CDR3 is CAIVSADLNDEQFF. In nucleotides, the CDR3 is TGTGCCATCGTAAGTGCAGACCTTAATGATGAGCAGTTCTTC.

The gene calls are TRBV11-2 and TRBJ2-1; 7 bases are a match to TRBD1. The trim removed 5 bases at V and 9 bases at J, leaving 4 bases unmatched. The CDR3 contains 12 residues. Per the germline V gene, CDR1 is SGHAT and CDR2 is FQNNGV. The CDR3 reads CASSRQGVEQFF. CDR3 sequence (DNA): TGTGCCAGCAGCCGTCAGGGGGTTGAGCAGTTCTTC.